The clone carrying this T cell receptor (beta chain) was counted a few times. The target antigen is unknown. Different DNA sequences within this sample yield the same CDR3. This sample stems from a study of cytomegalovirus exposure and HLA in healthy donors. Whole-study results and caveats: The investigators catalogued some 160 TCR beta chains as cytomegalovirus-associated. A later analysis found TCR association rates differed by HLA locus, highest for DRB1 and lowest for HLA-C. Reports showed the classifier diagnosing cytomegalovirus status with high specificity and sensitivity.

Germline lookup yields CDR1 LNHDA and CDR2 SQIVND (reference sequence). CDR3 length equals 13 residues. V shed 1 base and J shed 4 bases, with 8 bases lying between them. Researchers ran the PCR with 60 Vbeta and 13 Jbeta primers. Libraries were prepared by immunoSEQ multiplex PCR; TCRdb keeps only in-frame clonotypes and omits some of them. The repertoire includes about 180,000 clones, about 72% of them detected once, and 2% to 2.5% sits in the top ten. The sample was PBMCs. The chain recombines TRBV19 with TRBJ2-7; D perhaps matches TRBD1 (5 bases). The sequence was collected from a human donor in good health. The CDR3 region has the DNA TGTGCCAGTAGTATAGGGGGCGGATACGAGCAGTACTTC. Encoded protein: CASSIGGGYEQYF.